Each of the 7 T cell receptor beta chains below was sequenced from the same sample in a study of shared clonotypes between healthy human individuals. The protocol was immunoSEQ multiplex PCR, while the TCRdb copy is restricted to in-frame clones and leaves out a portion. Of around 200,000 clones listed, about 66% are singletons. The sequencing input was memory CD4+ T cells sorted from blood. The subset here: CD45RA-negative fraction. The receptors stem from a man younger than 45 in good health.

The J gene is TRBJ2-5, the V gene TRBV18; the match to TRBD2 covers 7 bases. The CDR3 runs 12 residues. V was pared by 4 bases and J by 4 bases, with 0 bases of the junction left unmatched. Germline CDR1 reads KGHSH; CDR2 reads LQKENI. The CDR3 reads CASSRGGETQYF. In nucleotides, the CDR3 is TGTGCCAGCTCACGGGGGGGAGAGACCCAGTACTTC. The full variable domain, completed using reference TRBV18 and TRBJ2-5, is NAGVMQNPRHLVRRRGQEARLRCSPMKGHSHVYWYRQLPEEGLKFMVYLQKENIIDESGMPKERFSAEFPKEGPSILRIQQVVRGDSAAYFCASSRGGETQYFGPGTRLLVL.

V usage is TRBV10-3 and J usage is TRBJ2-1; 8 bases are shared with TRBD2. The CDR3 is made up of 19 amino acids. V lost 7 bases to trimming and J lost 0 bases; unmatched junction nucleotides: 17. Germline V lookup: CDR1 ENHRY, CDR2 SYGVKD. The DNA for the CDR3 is TGTGCCATCAAGCAATCTAGCGGGTACGAGAAAGACTCCTACAATGAGCAGTTCTTC. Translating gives CAIKQSSGYEKDSYNEQFF.

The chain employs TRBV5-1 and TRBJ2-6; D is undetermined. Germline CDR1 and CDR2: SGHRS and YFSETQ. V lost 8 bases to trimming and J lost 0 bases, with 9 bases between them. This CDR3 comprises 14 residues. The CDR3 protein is CASRDPSGANVLTF. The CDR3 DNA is TGCGCCAGTAGAGACCCCTCTGGGGCCAACGTCCTGACTTTC. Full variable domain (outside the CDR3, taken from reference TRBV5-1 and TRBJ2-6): KAGVTQTPRYLIKTRGQQVTLSCSPISGHRSVSWYQQTPGQGLQFLFEYFSETQRNKGNFPGRFSGRQFSNSRSEMNVSTLELGDSALYLCASRDPSGANVLTFGAGSRLTVL.

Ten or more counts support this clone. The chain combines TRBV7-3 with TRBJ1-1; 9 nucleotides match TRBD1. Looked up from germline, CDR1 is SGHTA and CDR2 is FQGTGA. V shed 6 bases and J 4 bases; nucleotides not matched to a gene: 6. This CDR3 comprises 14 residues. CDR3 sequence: CASRTGGAATEAFF. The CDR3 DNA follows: TGTGCCAGCAGAACAGGGGGCGCGGCCACTGAAGCTTTCTTT.

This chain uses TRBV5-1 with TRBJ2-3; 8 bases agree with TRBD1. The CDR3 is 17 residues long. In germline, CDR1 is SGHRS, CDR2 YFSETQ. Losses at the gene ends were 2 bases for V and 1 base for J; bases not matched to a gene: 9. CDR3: CASSFPLTGEGTDTQYF. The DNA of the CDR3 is TGCGCCAGCAGCTTCCCCCTGACAGGGGAGGGCACAGATACGCAGTATTTT.

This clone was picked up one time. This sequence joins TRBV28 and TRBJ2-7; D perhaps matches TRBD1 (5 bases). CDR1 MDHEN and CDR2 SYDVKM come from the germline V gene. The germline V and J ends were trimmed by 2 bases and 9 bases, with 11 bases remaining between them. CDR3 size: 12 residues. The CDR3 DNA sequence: TGTGCCAGCAGTTTAGGCCCCAGGGTGCAGTACTTC. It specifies CASSLGPRVQYF.

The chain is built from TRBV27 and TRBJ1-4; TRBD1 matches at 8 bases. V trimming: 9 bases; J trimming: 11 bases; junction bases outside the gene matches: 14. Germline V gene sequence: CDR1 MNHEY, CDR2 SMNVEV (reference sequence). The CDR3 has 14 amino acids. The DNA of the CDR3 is TGTGCCAGTGGGGCCCGAGACAGGGGACGGAAACTGTTTTTT. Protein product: CASGARDRGRKLFF.